This entry lists 20 T cell receptor beta chains sequenced from one sample in a study of CD8 T cells in Susac syndrome. Random hexamers were used to reverse transcribe an amount of roughly 0.45 to 1 ug RNA. TCRdb ran MiXCR on the immunoSEQ multiplex PCR reads and lists one entry per CDR3 protein. The top ten hold around 0.097% of the sample, which has 170,000 or so distinct CDR3 sequences, approximately 94% seen once. The material sequenced was CD4+ T cells from PBMCs. Receptors originate from a human donor with multiple sclerosis.

This chain joins TRBV10-3 and TRBJ2-2; D gene uncertain. The germline gives CDR1 ENHRY, CDR2 SYGVKD. The CDR3 totals 11 residues. The V and J ends lost 6 bases and 3 bases respectively, with 2 bases between them. CDR3 region: CAIRDTGELFF. CDR3 bases: TGTGCCATCAGGGACACCGGGGAGCTGTTTTTT.

J is TRBJ2-3 and V is TRBV28, with a weak D call TRBD2 (5 bases). Deletions cut 6 bases from V and 4 bases from J, with 11 bases between. Germline V lookup: CDR1 MDHEN, CDR2 SYDVKM. The CDR3 is 13 residues long. The CDR3 reads CASRRVASDTQYF. CDR3 DNA sequence: TGTGCCAGCAGGCGGGTCGCCTCAGATACGCAGTATTTT.

V is TRBV5-4 and J is TRBJ1-1, with D perhaps TRBD1 (5 bases). Germline V gives CDR1 SGHNT, CDR2 YYREEE (reference sequence). CDR3 size: 14 residues. Trimming removed 4 bases at V and 7 bases at J, with 17 bases between. The CDR3 DNA reads as TGTGCCAGCAGCCTCGGAGGGGTGGCAGGTGAAGCTTTCTTT. Translating gives CASSLGGVAGEAFF.

The chain couples TRBV20-1 to TRBJ1-5; tentative D call: TRBD1 (5 bases). V lost 4 bases and J lost 0, with 13 bases in between. This CDR3 is built from 15 residues. Germline V gene sequence: CDR1 DFQATT, CDR2 SNEGSKA (reference sequence). As DNA, the CDR3 is TGCAGTGCTAATCAGGCAGGGAGTAGCAATCAGCCCCAGCATTTT. Translated, it gives CSANQAGSSNQPQHF.

This sequence joins TRBV19 and TRBJ2-1, with 9 bases that match TRBD2. J gave up 3 bases and V 2 bases, and 5 bases lay outside the gene matches. Germline assignment: CDR1 LNHDA and CDR2 SQIVND (reference sequence). CDR3 length: 16 residues. The CDR3 nucleotides are TGTGCCAGTAGTATACGGGCGGGAGGGTACTACAATGAGCAGTTCTTC. Its protein product is CASSIRAGGYYNEQFF.

The genes are TRBV24-1 and TRBJ2-5; D could derive from TRBD1 or TRBD2 (5 bases each). The V gene lost 1 base and the J gene lost 4 bases, with 12 bases spanning the gap. This CDR3 is built from 15 residues. Germline CDR1 reads KGHDR; CDR2 reads SFDVKD. The CDR3 loop reads CATSDFSGTGETQYF. The CDR3 nucleotides read TGTGCCACCAGTGATTTCTCGGGGACGGGAGAGACCCAGTACTTC.

The rearrangement links TRBV3-1 to TRBJ2-6; D might be TRBD1 (6 bases). The germline V gene encodes CDR1 LGHDT and CDR2 YNNKEL (reference sequence). There are 16 residues in the CDR3. V lost 3 bases to trimming and J lost 0 bases, with 9 bases between them. In DNA, the CDR3 is TGTGCCAGCAGCCAGGCGGACAGCTCTGGGGCCAACGTCCTGACTTTC. Encoded protein: CASSQADSSGANVLTF.

The chain is built from TRBV5-6 and TRBJ1-5; 7 bases are a match to TRBD1. CDR1 SGHDT and CDR2 YYEEEE come from the germline V gene. CDR3 length: 18 residues. The trim removed 4 bases at V and 0 bases at J, leaving 13 bases unmatched. The CDR3 sequence: CASSLAGTAPNSNQPQHF. The CDR3 bases are TGTGCCAGCAGCCTGGCCGGGACAGCACCTAATAGCAATCAGCCCCAGCATTTT.

The genes are TRBV5-4 and TRBJ2-6; maybe TRBD1 (5 bases). CDR1 SGHNT and CDR2 YYREEE come from the germline V gene (reference sequence). CDR3 size: 17 residues. V was pared by 0 bases and J by 3 bases, with 13 bases between. The CDR3 region is CASSLAGNQGGANVLTF. Here the CDR3 DNA reads TGTGCCAGCAGCTTGGCAGGGAATCAGGGTGGGGCCAACGTCCTGACTTTC.

The J gene is TRBJ2-5, the V gene TRBV12-3 or TRBV12-4; the D gene is possibly TRBD1 (5 bases). V shed 6 bases and J shed 2 bases, with 10 bases lying between them. The CDR3 is 13 residues long. The CDR3 loop is CASRLQVQETQYF. In DNA, the CDR3 is TGTGCCAGCAGACTACAGGTTCAAGAGACCCAGTACTTC.

The V and J genes are TRBV20-1 and TRBJ2-3; no clear D gene. This CDR3 is built from 14 residues. Germline V gives CDR1 DFQATT, CDR2 SNEGSKA (reference sequence). Trimming left V 6 bases short and J 5 bases short, with 18 bases between. The DNA for the CDR3 is TGCAGTGCCTCAATGAACGAGTTGGGAGATACGCAGTATTTT. Its protein product is CSASMNELGDTQYF.

The rearrangement uses TRBV6-5 and TRBJ1-3; D is ambiguous. Germline CDR1 reads MNHEY; CDR2 reads SVGAGI. There are 14 residues in the CDR3. The V and J ends lost 6 bases and 0 bases respectively, with 9 bases between them. Here the CDR3 reads CASSIYNSGNTIYF. In nucleotides, the CDR3 is TGTGCCAGCAGCATCTATAACTCTGGAAACACCATATATTTT.

The rearrangement links TRBV12-3 or TRBV12-4 to TRBJ1-5; no definite D call. V lost 2 bases, J lost 4 bases, and 3 bases lay in between. CDR3 size: 12 residues. CDR3 sequence (DNA): TGTGCCAGCAGTTTAAGGAATCAGCCCCAGCATTTT. This codes for CASSLRNQPQHF.

The chain links TRBV6-2 or TRBV6-3 to TRBJ1-5; 8 bases are a match to TRBD1. The trim removed 4 bases at V and 3 bases at J, leaving 5 bases unmatched. CDR1 is MNHEY, CDR2 SVGEGT, per germline. The CDR3 covers 15 residues. CDR3 sequence: CASSFGQGYNQPQHF. The CDR3 DNA follows: TGTGCCAGCAGTTTCGGACAGGGCTACAATCAGCCCCAGCATTTT.

The chain couples TRBV2 to TRBJ2-1, with 12 nucleotides matching TRBD2. V shed 6 bases and J 0 bases; nucleotides not matched to a gene: 6. The CDR3 extends over 17 amino acids. Germline CDR1 reads SNHLY; CDR2 reads FYNNEI. The CDR3 nucleotides are TGTGCCAGCAGGGCAGGGACTAGCGGGCACTCCTACAATGAGCAGTTCTTC. Translated, it gives CASRAGTSGHSYNEQFF.

The rearrangement joins TRBV9 to TRBJ1-1, with D tentatively TRBD1 (5 bases). The CDR3 extends over 15 amino acids. V was cut by 0 bases and J by 0 bases, with 9 bases left in between. In germline, CDR1 is SGDLS, CDR2 YYNGEE. CDR3 sequence: CASSVAGTMNTEAFF. The CDR3 DNA reads as TGTGCCAGCAGCGTAGCAGGGACTATGAACACTGAAGCTTTCTTT.

The genes are TRBV20-1 and TRBJ2-3, with 9 bases identical to TRBD1. V was clipped by 5 bases and J by 3 bases; unmatched bases: 6. CDR1 is DFQATT, CDR2 SNEGSKA, per germline (reference sequence). This CDR3 has 14 residues. Here the CDR3 DNA reads TGCAGTGCTCCACAGGGGGCTATAACAGATACGCAGTATTTT. This codes for CSAPQGAITDTQYF.

The J gene is TRBJ2-1, the V gene TRBV3-1; D remains unclear. Looked up from germline, CDR1 is LGHDT and CDR2 is YNNKEL (reference sequence). V lost 4 bases and J lost 5, with 6 bases in between. The CDR3 covers 12 residues. The CDR3 DNA is TGTGCCAGCAGCCTCACGGACAATGAGCAGTTCTTC. This gives the protein CASSLTDNEQFF.

The V gene is TRBV29-1, the J gene TRBJ1-1, with D hard to call. From germline, CDR1 is SQVTM and CDR2 ANQGSEA. V was shortened by 2 bases and J by 4 bases, with 8 bases between the two germline ends. This CDR3 has 12 residues. CDR3 in amino acids: CSVENRGTEAFF. CDR3 bases: TGCAGCGTTGAAAACAGAGGCACTGAAGCTTTCTTT.

This chain joins TRBV6-5 and TRBJ1-2; unclear D gene. Germline loops: CDR1 MNHEY, CDR2 SVGAGI. The V gene lost 5 bases and the J gene lost 2 bases, with 15 bases spanning the gap. This CDR3 comprises 15 residues. CDR3 residues: CASSALGASNYGYTF. The CDR3, as DNA: TGTGCCAGCAGTGCCCTCGGAGCCAGCAACTATGGCTACACCTTC.